Below, one T cell receptor beta chain is given with its context. Its specificity is unknown. Repertoires were generated with immunoSEQ multiplex PCR, while TCRdb's copy carries only in-frame clones and drops some. Among roughly 15,000 clones listed, roughly 92% were seen once. This specimen comes from a study of T cells and Merkel cell carcinoma outcomes. Study-level findings and limits: In Merkel cell carcinoma, repertoire and T-cell density reportedly predicted outcomes.

This CDR3 comprises 13 residues. V was trimmed by 2 bases and J by 7 bases, leaving 8 bases between them. CDR1 and CDR2 from the germline V gene are SEHNR and FQNEAQ (reference sequence). The chain employs TRBV7-9 and TRBJ1-4; D not certain. Sequenced: tumor tissue from Merkel cell carcinoma. The origin of this receptor is a human donor with Merkel cell carcinoma. The CDR3 DNA follows: TGTGCCAGCAGCTTAATCGTGGGTGAAAAACTGTTTTTT. This gives the protein CASSLIVGEKLFF.